A few counts support the clone carrying this TCR beta chain. What it binds is not known. This specimen comes from a study of T-cell memory formation after mild COVID-19. Findings and caveats of the study: Nothing confirmed that second-wave clones peaking on day 37 were specific for SARS-CoV-2. There were some responding clones in pre-infection memory, which suggested that cross-reactive memory had joined.

This CDR3 is built from 18 residues. V was clipped by 4 bases and J by 0 bases, with 20 bases between them. The germline gives CDR1 SGDLS, CDR2 YYNGEE. TCRdb itself ran the 5' RACE reads through MiXCR, one entry per CDR3 protein. The table includes hundreds of thousands of distinct CDR3 sequences, about 20% detected once. The source of this sequence is an adult woman who had mild COVID-19 (a few samples of this study predate the infection). Cell type and time point are not known. V is TRBV9 and J is TRBJ1-3; D is possibly TRBD1 (5 bases). The sample taken for sequencing was PBMCs or a T cell subset sorted from them (not recorded which). CDR3 in DNA: TGTGCCAGCAGCCTCCGCTGGGGGGACGATCTCTCTGGAAACACCATATATTTT. It yields the protein CASSLRWGDDLSGNTIYF.